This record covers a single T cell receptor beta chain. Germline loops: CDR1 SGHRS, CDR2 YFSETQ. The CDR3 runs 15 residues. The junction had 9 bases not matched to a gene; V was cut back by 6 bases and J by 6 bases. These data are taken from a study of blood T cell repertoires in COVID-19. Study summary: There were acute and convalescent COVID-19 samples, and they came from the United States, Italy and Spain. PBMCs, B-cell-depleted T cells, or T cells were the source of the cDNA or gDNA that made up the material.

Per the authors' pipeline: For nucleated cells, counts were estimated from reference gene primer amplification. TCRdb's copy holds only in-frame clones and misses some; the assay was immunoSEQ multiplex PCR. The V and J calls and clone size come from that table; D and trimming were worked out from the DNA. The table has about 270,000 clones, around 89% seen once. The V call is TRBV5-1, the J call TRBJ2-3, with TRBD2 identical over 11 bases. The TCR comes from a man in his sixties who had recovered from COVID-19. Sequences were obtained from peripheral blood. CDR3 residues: CASTLAGGPLDTQYF. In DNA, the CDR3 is TGCGCCAGCACCTTAGCGGGGGGGCCATTGGATACGCAGTATTTT.